The 6 T cell receptor beta chains listed next were all sequenced from one sample in a study of CD8+ T cells in alopecia areata. The treatment is: oral pan-JAK inhibitor, 5-10 mg twice daily. Following RNA extraction, reverse transcription yielded cDNA that acted as the sequencing template. Profiling relied on immunoSEQ multiplex PCR, and the TCRdb table lists in-frame clones only, not all of them. In the table there are under 250,000 clones, around three fifths of which are singletons. Sequenced here: CD4+ T cells sorted from blood, sampled at week 4, from a patient treated with tofacitinib. Receptors originate from a human donor with alopecia areata.

This clone has more than one count but fewer than ten. V is TRBV7-3 and J is TRBJ1-6; tentatively, D is TRBD1 (5 bases). The CDR3 runs 13 residues. Per the germline V gene, CDR1 is SGHTA and CDR2 is FQGTGA. The V end lost 2 bases, the J end lost 10 bases, and 9 bases lay between the germline ends. DNA of the CDR3: TGTGCCAGCAGCTTAGGATGGGGGTCACCCCTCCACTTT. Translation gives CASSLGWGSPLHF.

The sample holds a few counts of this clone. V usage is TRBV4-1 and J usage is TRBJ2-2; D is perhaps TRBD1 (5 bases). The CDR3 length is 17 residues. V was clipped by 0 bases and J by 0 bases, with 11 bases between them. CDR1 MGHRA and CDR2 YSYEKL come from the germline V gene. DNA for the CDR3: TGCGCCAGCAGCCAAGAAGGGGTTAGCTCGAACACCGGGGAGCTGTTTTTT. Translation: CASSQEGVSSNTGELFF.

This clone was picked up many times. Other DNA sequences within the sample encode an identical CDR3. The chain is built from TRBV6-6 and TRBJ2-3, with D perhaps matching TRBD2 (6 bases). V was trimmed by 9 bases and J by 1 base, leaving 14 bases between them. The germline V gene encodes CDR1 MNHNY and CDR2 SVGAGI (reference sequence). The CDR3 has 14 amino acids. CDR3 in DNA: TGTGCCAGTTCCCGGGGCGGGGGCACAGATACGCAGTATTTT. It specifies CASSRGGGTDTQYF.

In this sample, this clone turned up a few times. V usage is TRBV2 and J usage is TRBJ2-6; TRBD1 matches at 9 bases. Germline CDR1 reads SNHLY; CDR2 reads FYNNEI. This CDR3 has 15 amino acids. V lost 8 bases, J lost 4 bases, and 6 bases stayed unmatched. The CDR3 reads CASLGTGRGANVLTF. CDR3 nucleotides: TGTGCCAGCTTGGGGACAGGGCGAGGGGCCAACGTCCTGACTTTC.

This clone turned up a few times. The chain has TRBV21-1 and TRBJ1-2. TRBV21-1 is a pseudogene segment. There are 11 residues in the CDR3. In DNA form, the CDR3 reads TGTGCCAGCAGCCTCCGGGACGAAGACACCTTC. This codes for CASSLRDEDTF.

About this clone itself: Distinct nucleotide sequences in the sample also encode this CDR3. The chain has TRBV29-1 and TRBJ1-1, with TRBD1 as a possible D gene (5 bases). Trimming cost V 4 bases and J 1 base, with 7 bases left between them. This CDR3 has 12 amino acids. The germline V gene has CDR1 SQVTM and CDR2 ANQGSEA. In DNA form, the CDR3 reads TGCAGCGTTGGACAGTCGAACACTGAAGCTTTCTTT. Its protein is CSVGQSNTEAFF. The entire variable domain, with the rest obtained from reference TRBV29-1 and TRBJ1-1, is as follows: SAVISQKPSRDICQRGTSLTIQCQVDSQVTMMFWYRQQPGQSLTLIATANQGSEATYESGFVIDKFPISRPNLTFSTLTVSNMSPEDSSIYLCSVGQSNTEAFFGQGTRLTVV.